The text below deals with one T cell receptor (beta chain). Per the authors' pipeline: Nucleated cell counts were estimated from reference gene primer amplification. Clones were sequenced by immunoSEQ multiplex PCR, and TCRdb holds only the in-frame ones, with some missing. The V and J calls and clone size were taken over from that table, and D and trimming were inferred from the DNA. Of over 70,000 clones listed, about 88% are singletons. Germline trimming cut 8 bases from V and 2 bases from J; bases unmatched to any gene: 6. Germline loops: CDR1 MNHEY, CDR2 SMNVEV (reference sequence). The CDR3 contains 13 residues. The source of the sample is a study of blood T cell repertoires in COVID-19. Turning to the study itself: Researchers got acute and convalescent COVID-19 samples from the United States, Italy and Spain.

The gene calls are TRBV27 and TRBJ2-7; TRBD1 agrees at 7 bases. The sequencing sample was made of peripheral blood. The source of this sequence is a human donor in a cohort sampled during active COVID-19. The CDR3 spells CASSSGGPYEQYF. CDR3 DNA: TGTGCCAGCTCGTCAGGGGGTCCCTACGAGCAGTACTTC.